These 27 T cell receptor beta chains share one sample of origin, sequenced in a study of cytomegalovirus exposure and HLA in healthy donors (dated by TCRdb to 2017 to 2019). Libraries were prepared through the immunoSEQ multiplex PCR assay. A mixture of 60 forward primers for TCR Vbeta segments and 13 reverse primers for TCR Jbeta segments was used in the multiplex PCR. This is the immuneACCESS table as TCRdb keeps it, with only in-frame sequences that have V and J called. A part of the clones is gone; compared with another copy, unresolved V genes explain less than half, and the rest is unexplained. This sample gives approximately 150,000 clones in total; approximately 80% of them show up just once. The ten largest account for approximately 13% of the sample. Sequences were obtained from PBMCs. The receptor set was obtained from a woman aged 45-59 years in good health and CMV-seronegative.

The chain links TRBV30 to TRBJ1-5, with D possibly being TRBD1 (5 bases). The V gene's germline CDR1 is GTSNPN and CDR2 SVGIG (reference sequence). V lost 2 bases and J lost 5, with 13 bases in between. This CDR3 spans 14 amino acids. The CDR3 loop is CAWSQGGGYQPQHF. CDR3 DNA sequence: TGTGCCTGGAGTCAGGGCGGGGGGTATCAGCCCCAGCATTTT.

V usage is TRBV19 and J usage is TRBJ2-1; 11 bases match TRBD2. The CDR3 is made up of 18 amino acids. The junction had 12 bases not matched to a gene; V was cut back by 3 bases and J by 5 bases. Germline V gene lookup returns CDR1 LNHDA and CDR2 SQIVND (reference sequence). CDR3: CASSIYGLAGGTNNEQFF. CDR3 nucleotide sequence: TGTGCCAGTAGTATCTATGGTCTAGCGGGAGGCACTAACAATGAGCAGTTCTTC.

The chain is built from TRBV10-2 and TRBJ2-5; 9 positions agree with TRBD2. There are 15 residues in the CDR3. Germline V gene lookup returns CDR1 WSHSY and CDR2 SAAADI. The J segment lost 5 bases and the V segment lost 6 bases, leaving 10 bases of the junction unmatched. In DNA form, the CDR3 reads TGCGCCAGCAGCCGTAGCGGGAGAAGGGATGAGACCCAGTACTTC. As protein: CASSRSGRRDETQYF.

This chain's CDR3 is CASSFTGSDNEQFF. CDR3 DNA: TGTGCCAGCAGTTTTACCGGGTCCGACAATGAGCAGTTCTTC. The chain uses TRBV28 and TRBJ2-1; D ambiguous. The V end was cut by 3 bases, the J end by 5 bases, with 11 bases between. CDR1 and CDR2 from the germline V gene are MDHEN and SYDVKM. This CDR3 contains 14 residues.

This clone was detected only a few times. The chain links TRBV5-6 to TRBJ1-1; unclear D gene. This CDR3 is 15 amino acids long. Trimming pared 4 bases from V and 4 bases from J, leaving 17 bases between. The germline gives CDR1 SGHDT, CDR2 YYEEEE. The CDR3 DNA is TGTGCCAGCAGCCCGTCCGGAGGGATCGGCACTGAAGCTTTCTTT. This sequence encodes CASSPSGGIGTEAFF.

This chain links TRBV4-3 with TRBJ1-1, with D perhaps matching TRBD1 (5 bases). The CDR3 consists of 17 residues. V shed 0 bases and J shed 0 bases, with 14 bases lying between them. Germline V gene sequence: CDR1 LGHNA, CDR2 YSLEER. The chain's CDR3 is CASSQDRQRAMNTEAFF. Here the CDR3 DNA reads TGCGCCAGCAGCCAAGACCGACAGAGAGCTATGAACACTGAAGCTTTCTTT.

V and J are TRBV9 and TRBJ1-6, with 9 positions matching TRBD1. The CDR3 is 15 residues long. Trimming removed 3 bases from V and 7 bases from J; junction bases left unmatched: 5. CDR1 and CDR2 from the germline V gene are SGDLS and YYNGEE. CDR3 in amino acids: CASSGETGGNSPLHF. As DNA, the CDR3 is TGTGCCAGCAGCGGAGAGACAGGGGGAAATTCACCCCTCCACTTT.

For the CDR3, the DNA is TGCAGTGAAAGAGGCGCAGATACGCAGTATTTT. Its protein is CSERGADTQYF. This chain connects TRBV20-1 to TRBJ2-3, with D uncertain. The V end lost 7 bases, the J end lost 4 bases, and 9 bases lay between the germline ends. There are 11 residues in the CDR3. Germline V gives CDR1 DFQATT, CDR2 SNEGSKA (reference sequence).

The J gene is TRBJ1-2, the V gene TRBV28; D gene uncertain. V lost 2 bases and J 2 bases, leaving 9 bases between the germline ends. The germline CDR1 and CDR2 sequences are MDHEN and SYDVKM. CDR3 size: 14 residues. In nucleotides, the CDR3 is TGTGCCAGCAGTTTAATTGGGGAGAACTATGGCTACACCTTC. Protein: CASSLIGENYGYTF.

The chain is built from TRBV30 and TRBJ1-3; TRBD1 aligns across 8 bases. There are 13 residues in the CDR3. V shed 2 bases and J 3 bases; nucleotides not matched to a gene: 0. Looked up from germline, CDR1 is GTSNPN and CDR2 is SVGIG (reference sequence). CDR3 nucleotides: TGTGCCTGGAGTACAGGGGGTGGAAACACCATATATTTT. It specifies CAWSTGGGNTIYF.

The CDR3 sequence: CASTASGGPGTQYF. CDR3 nucleotide sequence: TGTGCCAGCACCGCTAGCGGGGGACCAGGGACCCAGTACTTC. This chain connects TRBV6-1 to TRBJ2-5, with TRBD2 matching over 10 bases. This CDR3 is 14 amino acids long. The V gene end was trimmed by 7 bases and the J gene end by 7 bases; junction bases not matched to a gene: 9. Germline V lookup: CDR1 MNHNS, CDR2 SASEGT.

This rearrangement joins TRBV4-3 to TRBJ1-2; 7 bases match TRBD1. This CDR3 is built from 16 residues. The ends lost 0 bases at V and 8 bases at J; junction bases unmatched: 12. Germline CDR1 LGHNA, CDR2 YSLEER. In nucleotides, the CDR3 is TGCGCCAGCAGCCAAGAGCTAGGCGGGACAGTTAACGGCTACACCTTC. Translated, it gives CASSQELGGTVNGYTF.

This chain links TRBV6-1 with TRBJ1-3; D not certain. V lost 10 bases to trimming and J lost 0 bases, with 16 bases between them. The CDR3 has 15 amino acids. Germline loops: CDR1 MNHNS, CDR2 SASEGT. CDR3 DNA sequence: TGTGCCACCCTTTTATCCCTACCCTCTGGAAACACCATATATTTT. Translation: CATLLSLPSGNTIYF.

The rearrangement links TRBV7-9 to TRBJ1-4; D uncertain. V lost 1 base, J lost 6 bases, and 12 bases lay in between. CDR3 length: 15 residues. The germline CDR1 and CDR2 sequences are SEHNR and FQNEAQ (reference sequence). The CDR3, as DNA: TGTGCCAGCAGCTTAGGGCTGGCGGGATATGAAAAACTGTTTTTT. It specifies CASSLGLAGYEKLFF.

This clone was counted once. The V call is TRBV4-1, the J call TRBJ1-3; D unclear. The V gene's germline CDR1 is MGHRA and CDR2 YSYEKL. With 1 base removed from V and 4 bases from J, the gap between germline ends came to 14 bases. This CDR3 has 16 amino acids. The CDR3 nucleotides read TGCGCCAGCAGCCAAGTTGGAACGGGTTTCGGAAACACCATATATTTT. It specifies CASSQVGTGFGNTIYF.

This clone was detected once. V gene TRBV6-6 combines with J gene TRBJ2-1; TRBD2 agrees at 10 bases. Trimming took 4 bases from V and 6 from J; bases not matched to a gene: 6. CDR1 is MNHNY and CDR2 is SVGAGI in the germline V gene (reference sequence). The CDR3 spans 15 residues. In DNA form, the CDR3 reads TGTGCCAGCAGTTTACTAGCGGGACCATCCAATGAGCAGTTCTTC. It translates to CASSLLAGPSNEQFF.

The chain recombines TRBV9 with TRBJ2-2, with TRBD2 as a possible D gene (6 bases). Trimming removed 4 bases at V and 5 bases at J, with 12 bases between. The CDR3 is made up of 14 amino acids. The germline V gene encodes CDR1 SGDLS and CDR2 YYNGEE. The CDR3 spells CASSPPEGTGELFF. DNA for the CDR3: TGTGCCAGCAGCCCCCCGGAGGGGACCGGGGAGCTGTTTTTT.

The CDR3 region has the DNA TGTGCCAGCAGCCAACTAGCGGTTCAAGAGACCCAGTACTTC. Translation: CASSQLAVQETQYF. V usage is TRBV7-2 and J usage is TRBJ2-5; TRBD2 matches 8 bases. Trimming cost V 5 bases and J 2 bases; bases outside gene matches: 4. The CDR3 spans 14 residues. CDR1 SGHTA and CDR2 FQGNSA come from the germline V gene.

Only one count was recorded for this clone. The V gene is TRBV5-6, the J gene TRBJ1-4; TRBD1 matches 8 bases. The germline gives CDR1 SGHDT, CDR2 YYEEEE. The CDR3 is 14 amino acids. With 5 bases clipped from V and 7 bases from J, the junction kept 7 bases outside the gene matches. This CDR3 reads CASRPGTGSEKLFF. The CDR3 DNA sequence: TGTGCCAGCAGACCCGGGACAGGCAGTGAAAAACTGTTTTTT.

V and J are TRBV6-6 and TRBJ1-5, with 9 bases matching TRBD1. CDR1 is MNHNY and CDR2 is SVGAGI in the germline V gene (reference sequence). This CDR3 spans 16 amino acids. V dropped 4 bases and J dropped 3; count of bases not matched to a gene: 7. This CDR3 is CASSSTGTGYNQPQHF. The DNA for the CDR3 is TGTGCCAGCAGTTCCACCGGGACAGGGTACAATCAGCCCCAGCATTTT.

The J gene is TRBJ2-7, the V gene TRBV4-3; D perhaps matches TRBD1 (6 bases). The length of the CDR3 is 16 residues. Germline lookup yields CDR1 LGHNA and CDR2 YSLEER. V was shortened by 0 bases and J by 0 bases, with 12 bases between the two germline ends. The CDR3 loop reads CASSQETTGNSYEQYF. The CDR3, as DNA: TGCGCCAGCAGCCAAGAGACCACAGGGAACTCCTACGAGCAGTACTTC.

The chain is built from TRBV5-1 and TRBJ1-1; D gene ambiguous. Trimming shortened V by 1 base and J by 1 base, and 17 bases separated the two germline ends. The germline CDR1 and CDR2 sequences are SGHRS and YFSETQ. The CDR3 loop spans 17 amino acids. The CDR3 loop reads CASSLTGGGNGNTEAFF. For the CDR3, the DNA is TGCGCCAGCAGCTTGACGGGCGGAGGGAACGGGAACACTGAAGCTTTCTTT. The full variable domain, in which reference TRBV5-1 and TRBJ1-1 provide the parts outside the CDR3, is KAGVTQTPRYLIKTRGQQVTLSCSPISGHRSVSWYQQTPGQGLQFLFEYFSETQRNKGNFPGRFSGRQFSNSRSEMNVSTLELGDSALYLCASSLTGGGNGNTEAFFGQGTRLTVV.

This clone occurred a few times. The chain is built from TRBV6-1 and TRBJ2-1; D remains unclear. V was cut by 6 bases and J by 0 bases, with 6 bases left in between. CDR3 size: 13 residues. Per germline, CDR1 MNHNS and CDR2 SASEGT. The CDR3: CASSLSSYNEQFF. CDR3 sequence (DNA): TGTGCCAGCAGCCTCAGCTCCTACAATGAGCAGTTCTTC.

This rearrangement joins TRBV7-9 to TRBJ1-1; the match to TRBD1 covers 8 bases. The CDR3 has 16 amino acids. After removal of 3 bases from V and 1 base from J, the junction contained 7 bases not matched to a gene. Germline assignment: CDR1 SEHNR and CDR2 FQNEAQ (reference sequence). The CDR3 sequence: CASSLWVGTGNTEAFF. The CDR3 bases are TGTGCCAGCAGCTTGTGGGTGGGGACAGGGAACACTGAAGCTTTCTTT.

V and J are TRBV5-4 and TRBJ2-1; 9 bases are shared with TRBD2. The trim removed 0 bases at V and 10 bases at J, leaving 8 bases unmatched. The CDR3 covers 15 residues. The germline gives CDR1 SGHNT, CDR2 YYREEE (reference sequence). In DNA form, the CDR3 reads TGTGCCAGCAGCTTGGAGGGTAGCGGGGGCCGGGAGCAGTTCTTC. This translates into CASSLEGSGGREQFF.

In this sample, this clone turned up once. CDR3 loop: CASSSGQERGTQYF. The CDR3 region has the DNA TGTGCCAGCAGTTCTGGACAGGAGAGGGGTACGCAGTATTTT. The chain has TRBV28 and TRBJ2-3; 7 nucleotides align to TRBD1. V was clipped by 4 bases and J by 8 bases; unmatched bases: 9. Germline V gives CDR1 MDHEN, CDR2 SYDVKM. The CDR3 covers 14 residues.

The chain combines TRBV18 with TRBJ1-2; tentative D call: TRBD1 (6 bases). The CDR3 is 15 amino acids. Germline loops: CDR1 KGHSH, CDR2 LQKENI. Deletions cut 3 bases from V and 2 bases from J, with 13 bases between. The CDR3 here is CASSPEKGGNYGYTF. CDR3 coding DNA: TGTGCCAGCTCACCGGAGAAAGGGGGAAACTATGGCTACACCTTC. Filled out from reference TRBV18 and TRBJ1-2, the complete variable domain reads NAGVMQNPRHLVRRRGQEARLRCSPMKGHSHVYWYRQLPEEGLKFMVYLQKENIIDESGMPKERFSAEFPKEGPSILRIQQVVRGDSAAYFCASSPEKGGNYGYTFGSGTRLTVV.